This T cell receptor (beta chain) was captured in a study of human T cells and chemical hapten exposure. Each CDR3 protein is one row after TCRdb ran MiXCR on the RACE reads. The table lists 85,000 to 100,000 distinct CDR3 sequences, about 10% of them singletons. This clonotype showed up many times. The V gene's germline CDR1 is SGHNT and CDR2 YYREEE (reference sequence). Trimming removed 0 bases from V and 0 bases from J, with 10 bases in between. The CDR3 extends over 17 amino acids. Stated time point: pre-sensitization, week 0. Specified treatment: therapeutic diphenylcyclopropenone sensitization with weekly scalp DPC.

The sequencing used whole blood, collected in connection with sensitization to the hapten diphenylcyclopropenone (DPC). The TCR sequence derives from a woman in her fifties or sixties with alopecia areata. Some clones in this sample may be carry-over from other donors' samples. This rearrangement joins TRBV5-4 to TRBJ1-6; D gene uncertain. CDR3 region: CASSLASSSSYNSPLHF. The CDR3 nucleotides read TGTGCCAGCAGCTTGGCTAGTTCAAGCTCCTATAATTCACCCCTCCACTTT.